The 14 T cell receptor beta chains below come from one sample, sequenced in a study of T cells in Graves' hyperthyroidism and ophthalmopathy. Amplification yielded TCR beta CDR3 regions, with RNA transcripts as the source. The HTBI primer set was used in a first-round RT-PCR of the TCR CDR3. TCRdb ran MiXCR on the multiplex PCR reads and lists one entry per CDR3 protein. This sample has 200,000 to 250,000 distinct CDR3 sequences, with roughly a quarter found just once. Sequenced material: blood. These receptors were collected from a woman in her 40s with Graves' ophthalmopathy.

This clonotype has at least ten counts. This chain uses TRBV19 with TRBJ2-4, with 11 bases lining up with TRBD1. Germline values: CDR1 LNHDA, CDR2 SQIVND (reference sequence). Losses at the gene ends were 5 bases for V and 8 bases for J; bases not matched to a gene: 8. The CDR3 loop spans 15 amino acids. The CDR3 sequence: CASSEGGQGADIQYF. The CDR3 DNA reads as TGTGCCAGTAGTGAAGGAGGACAGGGGGCTGACATTCAGTACTTC. Supplemented by reference TRBV19 and TRBJ2-4, the full variable domain reads DGGITQSPKYLFRKEGQNVTLSCEQNLNHDAMYWYRQDPGQGLRLIYYSQIVNDFQKGDIAEGYSVSREKKESFPLTVTSAQKNPTAFYLCASSEGGQGADIQYFGAGTRLSVL.

Ten or more counts support this clonotype. CDR3 sequence reads: CASSQDAGGSYEQYF. As DNA, the CDR3 is TGCGCCAGCAGCCAAGATGCAGGGGGCTCCTACGAGCAGTACTTC. The chain has TRBV4-1 and TRBJ2-7, with TRBD1 matching 7 bases. J lost 0 bases, V lost 0 bases, and 2 bases had no gene match. This CDR3 region has 15 residues. Per germline, CDR1 MGHRA and CDR2 YSYEKL.

The table lists this clonotype with many counts. The rearrangement uses TRBV6-5 and TRBJ1-2, with 8 bases identical to TRBD1. Germline lookup yields CDR1 MNHEY and CDR2 SVGAGI. The length of the CDR3 is 15 residues. V dropped 1 base and J dropped 8; count of bases not matched to a gene: 9. CDR3 loop: CASSYFRQGARGYTF. DNA of the CDR3: TGTGCCAGCAGTTACTTTCGGCAGGGGGCGCGGGGCTACACCTTC.

The rearrangement links TRBV12-3 or TRBV12-4 to TRBJ1-1, with D perhaps TRBD1 (5 bases). CDR3 length: 14 residues. Trimming shortened V by 4 bases and J by 4 bases, and 13 bases separated the two germline ends. The CDR3 loop is CASSWDPKGTEAFF. The CDR3 DNA is TGTGCCAGCAGTTGGGACCCAAAGGGCACTGAAGCTTTCTTT.

Ten or more counts support this clonotype. J is TRBJ2-7 and V is TRBV6-1; tentatively, D is TRBD2 (5 bases). Germline CDR1 MNHNS, CDR2 SASEGT. V was clipped by 6 bases and J by 0 bases, with 18 bases between them. CDR3 length: 16 residues. The CDR3 coding sequence is TGTGCCAGCAGGGATATCATGGCTAGCATCTCCTACGAGCAGTACTTC. The encoded protein is CASRDIMASISYEQYF.

The chain links TRBV7-2 to TRBJ1-6, with D perhaps TRBD1 (5 bases). V lost 5 bases, J lost 9 bases, and 17 bases lay in between. The CDR3 length is 15 residues. Germline loops: CDR1 SGHTA, CDR2 FQGNSA. CDR3 sequence (DNA): TGTGCCAGCAGCCCAGGACGGGAGGGGATTTCACCCCTCCACTTT. It specifies CASSPGREGISPLHF.

The V gene is TRBV7-2, the J gene TRBJ2-5; D is uncertain. Germline CDR1 is SGHTA and CDR2 is FQGNSA. CDR3 size: 12 residues. The V end lost 7 bases, the J end lost 4 bases, and 10 bases lay between the germline ends. CDR3 protein: CASIFRAETQYF. Here the CDR3 DNA reads TGTGCCAGCATCTTCCGCGCAGAGACCCAGTACTTC. Complete variable domain (other parts from reference TRBV7-2 and TRBJ2-5): GAGVSQSPSNKVTEKGKDVELRCDPISGHTALYWYRQSLGQGLEFLIYFQGNSAPDKSGLPSDRFSAERTGGSVSTLTIQRTQQEDSAVYLCASIFRAETQYFGPGTRLLVL.

In its sample, this clonotype was seen many times. J is TRBJ1-1 and V is TRBV24-1; D unclear. The V gene lost 2 bases and the J gene lost 8 bases, with 11 bases spanning the gap. This CDR3 has 13 amino acids. Germline V gene sequence: CDR1 KGHDR, CDR2 SFDVKD. CDR3 amino acids: CATSDWGTEEAFF. CDR3 DNA: TGTGCCACCAGTGATTGGGGAACAGAAGAAGCTTTCTTT.

This clonotype was found many times. The V and J genes are TRBV2 and TRBJ2-2, with D possibly being TRBD2 (5 bases). Germline lookup yields CDR1 SNHLY and CDR2 FYNNEI. The CDR3 has 14 residues. The V and J ends lost 7 bases and 2 bases respectively, with 11 bases between them. CDR3 loop: CASNGAVNTGELFF. CDR3 sequence (DNA): TGTGCCAGCAACGGAGCGGTTAACACCGGGGAGCTGTTTTTT.

This clonotype was detected many times. The chain couples TRBV24-1 to TRBJ2-7; TRBD2 is a possible D gene (6 bases). The V gene lost 1 base and the J gene lost 6 bases, with 15 bases spanning the gap. The CDR3 spans 15 residues. The germline V gene has CDR1 KGHDR and CDR2 SFDVKD. The CDR3 here is CATSDFRGGPSEQYF. CDR3 sequence (DNA): TGTGCCACCAGTGATTTTCGTGGAGGGCCCTCCGAGCAGTACTTC.

In this sample, this clonotype turned up many times. V gene TRBV2 combines with J gene TRBJ2-2, with TRBD2 as a possible D gene (5 bases). V lost 5 bases and J 2 bases, leaving 15 bases between the germline ends. The germline V gene encodes CDR1 SNHLY and CDR2 FYNNEI. The CDR3 extends over 16 amino acids. The CDR3 DNA is TGTGCCAGCAGTTCCCCAAAGGACTCTAACACCGGGGAGCTGTTTTTT. Translated: CASSSPKDSNTGELFF.

This clonotype was recorded many times. CDR3 sequence (DNA): TGTGCCAGCAGTCCTGGGGCTAGCGGGAGTAAGCAGTACTTC. Translating it yields CASSPGASGSKQYF. J is TRBJ2-7 and V is TRBV7-2; 10 bases agree with TRBD2. Per the germline V gene, CDR1 is SGHTA and CDR2 is FQGNSA. The CDR3 is 14 amino acids. V trimming: 6 bases; J trimming: 8 bases; junction bases outside the gene matches: 10.

This clonotype was found many times. The chain is built from TRBV9 and TRBJ2-7; no clear D. CDR1 is SGDLS, CDR2 YYNGEE, per germline. The CDR3 spans 14 residues. V lost 0 bases and J lost 5, with 12 bases in between. The CDR3 nucleotides are TGTGCCAGCAGCGTAGGGCAGGCGGTAAACGAGCAGTACTTC. It yields the protein CASSVGQAVNEQYF.

This clonotype was recorded many times. The chain couples TRBV4-1 to TRBJ1-1, with D hard to call. V lost 3 bases to trimming and J lost 0 bases, with 8 bases between them. CDR3 length: 14 amino acids. The germline V gene has CDR1 MGHRA and CDR2 YSYEKL. This CDR3 reads CASSQDQMNTEAFF. CDR3 coding DNA: TGCGCCAGCAGCCAGGACCAGATGAACACTGAAGCTTTCTTT.